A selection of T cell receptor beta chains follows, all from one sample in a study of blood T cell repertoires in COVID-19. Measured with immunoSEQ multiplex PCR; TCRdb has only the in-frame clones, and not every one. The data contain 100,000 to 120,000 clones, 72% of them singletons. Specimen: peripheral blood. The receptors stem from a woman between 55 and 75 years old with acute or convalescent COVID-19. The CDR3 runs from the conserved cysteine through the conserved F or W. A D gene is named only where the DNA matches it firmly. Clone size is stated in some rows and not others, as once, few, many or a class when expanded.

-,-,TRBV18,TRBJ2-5,CASSQLRSGAQETQYF,TGTGCCAGCTCACAACTCCGTTCAGGGGCCCAAGAGACCCAGTACTTC
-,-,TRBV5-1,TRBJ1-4,CASSLGQRGGEKLFF,TGCGCCAGCAGCTTGGGGCAGAGAGGGGGAGAAAAACTGTTTTTT
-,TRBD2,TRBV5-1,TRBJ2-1,CASSGRGNEQFF,TGCGCCAGCAGCGGGAGGGGAAATGAGCAGTTCTTC
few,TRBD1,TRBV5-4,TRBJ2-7,CASSSGGQGFYEQYF,TGTGCCAGCAGCAGTGGGGGACAGGGATTCTACGAGCAGTACTTC
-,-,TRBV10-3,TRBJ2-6,CAISNPQGYSGANVLTF,TGTGCCATCAGTAACCCACAGGGTTACTCTGGGGCCAACGTCCTGACTTTC
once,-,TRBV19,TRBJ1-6,CASSRSQESRVSPLHF,TGTGCCAGTAGCCGCTCACAGGAATCACGGGTATCACCCCTCCACTTT
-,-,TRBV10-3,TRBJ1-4,CAISLGTTGGGSEKLFF,TGTGCCATCAGCTTAGGAACGACCGGGGGGGGGAGTGAAAAACTGTTTTTT
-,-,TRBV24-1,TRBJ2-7,CATSDLIRGEQYF,TGTGCCACCAGTGATTTGATCAGGGGCGAGCAGTACTTC
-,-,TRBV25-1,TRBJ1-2,CASSFSHRRDYGYTF,TGTGCCAGCAGTTTCTCTCACCGCAGGGACTATGGCTACACCTTC
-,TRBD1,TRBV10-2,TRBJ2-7,CASRLTGGEFYEQYF,TGCGCCAGCAGGCTTACAGGGGGCGAGTTTTACGAGCAGTACTTC
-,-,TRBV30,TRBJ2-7,CAWSIDGDYEQYF,TGTGCCTGGAGTATCGACGGAGACTACGAGCAGTACTTC
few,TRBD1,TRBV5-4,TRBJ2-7,CASRPGQGRDEQYF,TGTGCCAGCAGGCCTGGACAGGGTAGGGACGAGCAGTACTTC
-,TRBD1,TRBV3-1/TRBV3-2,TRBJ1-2,CASSTGTGRNGYTF,TGTGCCAGCAGCACCGGGACAGGGAGGAATGGCTACACCTTC
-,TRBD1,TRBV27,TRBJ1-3,CASSRQGGNTIYF,TGTGCCAGCAGTCGACAGGGAGGAAACACCATATATTTT
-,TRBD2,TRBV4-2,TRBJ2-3,CASSQGTSGGPSTDTQYF,TGTGCCAGCAGCCAGGGGACTAGCGGGGGGCCGAGCACAGATACGCAGTATTTT
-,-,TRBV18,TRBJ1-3,CASSPGRRGPSGNTIYF,TGTGCCAGCTCACCAGGGAGGAGAGGCCCTTCTGGAAACACCATATATTTT
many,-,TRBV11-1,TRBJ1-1,CASSAKVVRGTEAFF,TGTGCCAGCAGCGCCAAGGTAGTGCGAGGCACTGAAGCTTTCTTT
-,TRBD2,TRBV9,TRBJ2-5,CASSVAGGLQETQYF,TGTGCCAGCAGCGTAGCGGGGGGACTCCAAGAGACCCAGTACTTC
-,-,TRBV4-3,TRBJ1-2,CASSQSTRLGPNGYTF,TGCGCCAGCAGCCAATCAACCCGCCTGGGGCCGAATGGCTACACCTTC
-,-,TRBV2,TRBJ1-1,CASSDEGGDTEAFF,TGTGCCAGCAGTGATGAGGGAGGAGACACTGAAGCTTTCTTT
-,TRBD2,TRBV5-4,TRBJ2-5,CASSLTSGVGETQYF,TGTGCCAGCAGCTTAACTAGCGGGGTGGGGGAGACCCAGTACTTC
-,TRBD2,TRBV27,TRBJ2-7,CASSFSSGGSGEQYF,TGTGCCAGCAGTTTCAGTAGCGGGGGATCAGGCGAGCAGTACTTC
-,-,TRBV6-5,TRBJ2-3,CASSYGGADTQYF,TGTGCCAGCAGTTACGGAGGGGCAGATACGCAGTATTTT
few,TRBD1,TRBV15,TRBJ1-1,CATSFNRDRARKAFF,TGTGCCACCAGCTTTAACCGGGACAGGGCCCGAAAAGCTTTCTTT
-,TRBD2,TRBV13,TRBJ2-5,CASSLGALAGGQETQYF,TGTGCCAGCAGCTTAGGCGCTCTAGCGGGGGGTCAAGAGACCCAGTACTTC
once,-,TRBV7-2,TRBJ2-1,CASSVGRTREQFF,TGTGCCAGCAGTGTAGGGAGGACAAGGGAGCAGTTCTTC
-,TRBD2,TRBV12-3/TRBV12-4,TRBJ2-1,CASSSGASREQFF,TGTGCCAGCTCAAGCGGGGCTAGTAGAGAGCAGTTCTTC
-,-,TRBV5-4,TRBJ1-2,CASSLAANRAIYGYTF,TGTGCCAGCAGCTTGGCTGCAAACAGGGCCATCTATGGCTACACCTTC
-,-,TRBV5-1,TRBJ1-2,CASSSPPTSTSTF,TGCGCCAGCAGCTCGCCCCCTACTTCTACCTCCACCTTC
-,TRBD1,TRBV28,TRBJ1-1,CASSLRQGARQAFF,TGTGCCAGCAGTTTAAGACAGGGGGCGAGGCAGGCTTTCTTT
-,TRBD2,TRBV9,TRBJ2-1,CASSATGLAGGWSNEQFF,TGTGCCAGCAGCGCAACGGGACTAGCGGGGGGCTGGAGCAATGAGCAGTTCTTC
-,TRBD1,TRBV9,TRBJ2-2,CASSAFGTGYNTGELFF,TGTGCCAGCAGCGCGTTCGGGACAGGGTACAACACCGGGGAGCTGTTTTTT
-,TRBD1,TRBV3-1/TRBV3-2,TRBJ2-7,CASSPGTGTGGSEQYF,TGTGCCAGCAGCCCCGGTACCGGGACAGGGGGCTCCGAGCAGTACTTC
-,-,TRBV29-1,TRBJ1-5,CSVGQTLNQPQHF,TGCAGCGTTGGACAGACCCTAAATCAGCCCCAGCATTTT
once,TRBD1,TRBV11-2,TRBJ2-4,CASSLDRTGVHLAKNIQYF,TGTGCCAGCAGCTTAGATAGGACAGGGGTCCATCTAGCCAAAAACATTCAGTACTTC
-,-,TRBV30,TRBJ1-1,CAWSATVGAFF,TGTGCCTGGAGTGCGACTGTTGGGGCTTTCTTT
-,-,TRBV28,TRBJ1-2,CASRATGQTNYGYTF,TGTGCCAGCAGGGCTACAGGCCAAACTAACTATGGCTACACCTTC